This T cell receptor beta chain was recorded in a study of blood T cell repertoires in COVID-19. On the study more broadly: Italy, Spain and the United States were the sources of the convalescent and acute COVID-19 samples. Sample material is recorded as cDNA or gDNA derived from T cells, B-cell-depleted T cells, or PBMCs.

Per the study methods: Scientists estimated how many nucleated cells there were by amplifying reference gene primers. TCRdb keeps only in-frame clones here, not all; method: immunoSEQ multiplex PCR. V, J and clone size were drawn from that table, and D and trimming were deduced from the DNA. The repertoire holds 150,000 to 160,000 clones, with approximately 83% as singletons. In germline, CDR1 is SGHRS, CDR2 YFSETQ. V was clipped by 4 bases and J by 0 bases, with 10 bases between them. The CDR3 is made up of 15 amino acids. The clonotype was recovered from a woman in her sixties with acute or convalescent COVID-19. Specimen: peripheral blood. V gene TRBV5-1 combines with J gene TRBJ1-4; TRBD1 might be the D (5 bases). This CDR3 is CASSRQLATNEKLFF. The CDR3 coding sequence is TGCGCCAGCAGCAGACAGCTTGCAACTAATGAAAAACTGTTTTTT. The full variable domain, its missing parts supplied by reference TRBV5-1 and TRBJ1-4, is KAGVTQTPRYLIKTRGQQVTLSCSPISGHRSVSWYQQTPGQGLQFLFEYFSETQRNKGNFPGRFSGRQFSNSRSEMNVSTLELGDSALYLCASSRQLATNEKLFFGSGTQLSVL.